The source of this T cell receptor (beta chain) is a study of blood T cell repertoires in COVID-19. V was pared by 1 base and J by 2 bases, with 6 bases between. CDR1 is SGHDT and CDR2 is YYEEEE in the germline V gene. The CDR3 spans 14 residues. Here immunoSEQ multiplex PCR was the method, and the copy in TCRdb shows in-frame clones only, minus some. The data contain around 180,000 clones, around 90% of them singletons. The sample holds one count of this clone. The sequenced sample was peripheral blood. The genes are TRBV5-6 and TRBJ2-2; D call uncertain. This TCR was recovered from a man in his fifties or sixties with acute or convalescent COVID-19. DNA for the CDR3: TGTGCCAGCAGCTTGATAGCTAACACCGGGGAGCTGTTTTTT. Translation gives CASSLIANTGELFF. Looking up the rest from reference TRBV5-6 and TRBJ2-2 gives the full variable domain: DAGVTQSPTHLIKTRGQQVTLRCSPKSGHDTVSWYQQALGQGPQFIFQYYEEEERQRGNFPDRFSGHQFPNYSSELNVNALLLGDSALYLCASSLIANTGELFFGEGSRLTVL.